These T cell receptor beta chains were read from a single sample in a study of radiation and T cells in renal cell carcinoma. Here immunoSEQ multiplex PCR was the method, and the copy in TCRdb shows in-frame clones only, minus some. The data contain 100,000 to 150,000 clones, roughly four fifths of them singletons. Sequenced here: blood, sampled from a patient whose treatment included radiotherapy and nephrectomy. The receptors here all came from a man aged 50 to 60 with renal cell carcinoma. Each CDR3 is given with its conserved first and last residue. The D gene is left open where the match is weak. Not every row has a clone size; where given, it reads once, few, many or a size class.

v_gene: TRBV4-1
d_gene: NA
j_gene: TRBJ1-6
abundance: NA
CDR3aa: CASSQRMGLNNNSPLHF
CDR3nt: TGCGCCAGCAGCCAACGGATGGGACTGAATAATAATTCACCCCTCCACTTT

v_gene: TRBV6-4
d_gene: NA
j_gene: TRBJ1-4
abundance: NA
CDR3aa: CASSPPGRRGREKLFF
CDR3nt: TGTGCCAGCAGTCCCCCCGGGAGGAGAGGGAGAGAAAAACTGTTTTTT

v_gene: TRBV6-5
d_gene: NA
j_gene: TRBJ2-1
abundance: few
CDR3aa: CASAQGGEQFF
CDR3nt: TGTGCCAGCGCCCAGGGGGGTGAGCAGTTCTTC

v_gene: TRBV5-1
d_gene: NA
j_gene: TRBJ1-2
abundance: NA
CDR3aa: CASSLTAGVNYGYTF
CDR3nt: TGCGCCAGCAGCTTGACCGCAGGGGTTAACTATGGCTACACCTTC

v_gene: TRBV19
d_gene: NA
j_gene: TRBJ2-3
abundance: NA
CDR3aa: CASGQHRTDTQYF
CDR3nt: TGTGCCAGTGGACAACACCGCACAGATACGCAGTATTTT

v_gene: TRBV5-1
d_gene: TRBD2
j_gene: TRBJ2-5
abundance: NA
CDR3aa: CASQTSGGTGTQYF
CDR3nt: TGCGCCAGCCAAACTAGCGGGGGGACGGGGACCCAGTACTTC

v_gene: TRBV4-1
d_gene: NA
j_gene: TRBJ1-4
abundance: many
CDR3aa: CASSHRNEKLFF
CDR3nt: TGCGCCAGCAGCCATCGAAATGAAAAACTGTTTTTT

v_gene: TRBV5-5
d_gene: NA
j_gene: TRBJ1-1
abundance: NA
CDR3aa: CASSFRGVDSEAFF
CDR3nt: TGTGCCAGCAGCTTCCGGGGGGTGGACTCTGAAGCTTTCTTT

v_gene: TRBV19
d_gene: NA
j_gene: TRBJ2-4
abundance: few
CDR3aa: CASSIPRAKNIQYF
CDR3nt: TGTGCCAGTAGTATTCCGAGAGCCAAAAACATTCAGTACTTC

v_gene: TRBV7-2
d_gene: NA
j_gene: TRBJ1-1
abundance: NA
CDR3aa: CASSPWGAEKNTEAFF
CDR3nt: TGTGCCAGCAGCCCGTGGGGGGCGGAGAAGAACACTGAAGCTTTCTTT

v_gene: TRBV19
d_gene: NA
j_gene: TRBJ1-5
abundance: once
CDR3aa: CASRGANQPQHF
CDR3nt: TGTGCCAGCCGGGGGGCAAATCAGCCCCAGCATTTT

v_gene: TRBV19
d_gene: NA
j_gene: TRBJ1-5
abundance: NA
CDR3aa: CASSQGLIQPQHF
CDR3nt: TGTGCCAGTAGTCAGGGTTTGATTCAGCCCCAGCATTTT

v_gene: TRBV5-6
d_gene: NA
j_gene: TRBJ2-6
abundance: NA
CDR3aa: CASGSQSRANVLTF
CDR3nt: TGTGCCAGCGGCTCACAAAGTCGGGCCAACGTCCTGACTTTC

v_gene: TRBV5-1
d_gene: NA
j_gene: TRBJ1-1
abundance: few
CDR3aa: CASQEVNTEAFF
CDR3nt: TGCGCCAGCCAGGAAGTCAACACTGAAGCTTTCTTT

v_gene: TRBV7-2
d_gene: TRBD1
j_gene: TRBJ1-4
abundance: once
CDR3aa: CASSPDRGNEKLFF
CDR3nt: TGTGCCAGCAGCCCCGACAGGGGTAATGAAAAACTGTTTTTT

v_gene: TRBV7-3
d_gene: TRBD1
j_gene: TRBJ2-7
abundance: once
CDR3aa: CASSLGQGGYYEQYF
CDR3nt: TGTGCCAGCAGCTTAGGACAGGGGGGATACTACGAGCAGTACTTC

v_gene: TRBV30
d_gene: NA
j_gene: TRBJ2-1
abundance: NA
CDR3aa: CAWSRGQTSYNEQFF
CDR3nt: TGTGCCTGGAGTCGGGGTCAGACCTCCTACAATGAGCAGTTCTTC

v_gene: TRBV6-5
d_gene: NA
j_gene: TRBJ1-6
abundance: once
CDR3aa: CASSYSSQIDNSPLHF
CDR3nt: TGTGCCAGCAGTTACTCAAGCCAGATAGATAATTCACCCCTCCACTTT

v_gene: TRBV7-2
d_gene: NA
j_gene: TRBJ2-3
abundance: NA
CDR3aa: CASSQTGIVTDTQYF
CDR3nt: TGTGCCAGCAGCCAAACAGGGATTGTCACAGATACGCAGTATTTT

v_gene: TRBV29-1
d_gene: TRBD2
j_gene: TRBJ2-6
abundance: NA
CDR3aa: CSVVLEAGGAGANVLTF
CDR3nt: TGCAGCGTTGTTTTAGAAGCGGGGGGCGCTGGGGCCAACGTCCTGACTTTC

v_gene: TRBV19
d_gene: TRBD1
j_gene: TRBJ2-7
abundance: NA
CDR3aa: CASSIPGQVPYEQYF
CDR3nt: TGTGCCAGTAGTATTCCGGGACAGGTACCCTACGAGCAGTACTTC

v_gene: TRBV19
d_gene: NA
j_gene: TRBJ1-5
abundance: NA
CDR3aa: CAVSRYSNQPQHF
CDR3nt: TGTGCCGTGTCAAGGTATAGCAATCAGCCCCAGCATTTT

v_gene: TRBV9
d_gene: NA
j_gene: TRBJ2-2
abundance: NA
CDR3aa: CASTSNTGELFF
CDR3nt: TGTGCCAGCACCTCGAACACCGGGGAGCTGTTTTTT

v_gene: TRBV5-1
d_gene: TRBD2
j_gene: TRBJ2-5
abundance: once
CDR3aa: CASSLYSGGEETQYF
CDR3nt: TGCGCCAGCAGCTTATATAGCGGGGGGGAAGAGACCCAGTACTTC

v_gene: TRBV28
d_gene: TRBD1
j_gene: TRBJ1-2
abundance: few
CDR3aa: CATRGQGVDYGYTF
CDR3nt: TGTGCCACCAGGGGACAGGGGGTTGACTATGGCTACACCTTC

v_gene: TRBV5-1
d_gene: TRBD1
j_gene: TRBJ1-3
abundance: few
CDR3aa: CASSLRGQGSGNTIYF
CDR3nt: TGCGCCAGCAGCTTGAGGGGGCAGGGTTCTGGAAACACCATATATTTT

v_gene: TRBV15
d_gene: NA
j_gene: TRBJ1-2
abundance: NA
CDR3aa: CATSRVAGYYGYTF
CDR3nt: TGTGCCACCAGCAGAGTGGCAGGGTACTATGGCTACACCTTC

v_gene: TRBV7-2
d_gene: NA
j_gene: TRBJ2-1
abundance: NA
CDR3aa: CASIPGGQGNEQFF
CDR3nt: TGTGCCAGCATCCCAGGGGGGCAGGGTAATGAGCAGTTCTTC

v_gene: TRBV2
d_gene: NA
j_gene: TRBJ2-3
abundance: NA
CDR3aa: CAKGVRTDTQYF
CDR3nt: TGTGCTAAGGGGGTACGCACAGATACGCAGTATTTT

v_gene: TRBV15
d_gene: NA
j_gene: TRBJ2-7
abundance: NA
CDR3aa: CATSSHRSYEQYF
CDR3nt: TGTGCCACCAGCAGCCACAGATCCTACGAGCAGTACTTC

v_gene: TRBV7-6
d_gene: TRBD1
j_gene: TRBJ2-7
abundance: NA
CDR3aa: CASSRGQGIHEQYF
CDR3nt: TGTGCCAGCAGCCGAGGACAGGGCATACACGAGCAGTACTTC

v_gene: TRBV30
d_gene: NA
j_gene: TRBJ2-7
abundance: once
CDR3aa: CAWSLGGEQYF
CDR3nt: TGTGCCTGGAGCCTCGGGGGAGAGCAGTACTTC

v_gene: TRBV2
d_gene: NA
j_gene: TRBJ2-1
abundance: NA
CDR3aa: CASYGWGNEQFF
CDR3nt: TGTGCCAGTTACGGGTGGGGCAATGAGCAGTTCTTC

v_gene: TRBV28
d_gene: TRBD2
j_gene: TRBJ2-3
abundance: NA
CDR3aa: CASSYLSGTDTQYF
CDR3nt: TGTGCCAGCAGTTATCTTAGCGGGACAGATACGCAGTATTTT

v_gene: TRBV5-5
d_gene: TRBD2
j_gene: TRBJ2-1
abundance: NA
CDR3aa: CASSSGLAGKGNEQFF
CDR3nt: TGTGCCAGCAGCTCGGGACTAGCGGGAAAGGGCAATGAGCAGTTCTTC

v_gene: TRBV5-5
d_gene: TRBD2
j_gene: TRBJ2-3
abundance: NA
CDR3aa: CASSLAGLAGGADTQYF
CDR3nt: TGTGCCAGCAGCTTGGCCGGGTTAGCGGGAGGGGCAGATACGCAGTATTTT

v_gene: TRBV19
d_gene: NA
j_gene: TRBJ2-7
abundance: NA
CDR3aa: CASSARQGGEQYF
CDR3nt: TGTGCCAGTAGCGCACGACAGGGAGGCGAGCAGTACTTC

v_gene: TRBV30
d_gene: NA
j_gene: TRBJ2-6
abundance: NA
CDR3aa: CAGPATSGANVLTF
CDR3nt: TGTGCCGGCCCCGCGACCTCTGGGGCCAACGTCCTGACTTTC

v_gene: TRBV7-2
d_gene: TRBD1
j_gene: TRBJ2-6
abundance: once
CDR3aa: CASSLAGGASGANVLTF
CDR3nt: TGTGCCAGCAGCTTAGCAGGGGGCGCTTCTGGGGCCAACGTCCTGACTTTC

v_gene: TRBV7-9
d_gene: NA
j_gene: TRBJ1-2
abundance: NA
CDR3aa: CASSLGSLAYGYTF
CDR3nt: TGTGCCAGCAGCTTAGGGTCGCTGGCCTATGGCTACACCTTC

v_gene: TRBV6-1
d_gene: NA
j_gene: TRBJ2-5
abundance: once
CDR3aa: CASSRQAQETQYF
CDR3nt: TGTGCCAGCAGCCGACAGGCGCAAGAGACCCAGTACTTC

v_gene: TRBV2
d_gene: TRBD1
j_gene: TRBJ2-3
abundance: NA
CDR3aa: CASLLRDRGLDTQYF
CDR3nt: TGTGCCAGCTTGCTCCGGGACAGGGGATTAGATACGCAGTATTTT

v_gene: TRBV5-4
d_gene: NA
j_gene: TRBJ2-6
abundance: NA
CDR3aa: CASSFMAVGANVLTF
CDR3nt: TGTGCCAGCAGCTTTATGGCGGTTGGGGCCAACGTCCTGACTTTC

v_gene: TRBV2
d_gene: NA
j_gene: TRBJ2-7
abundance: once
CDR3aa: CASLSGRYEQYF
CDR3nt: TGTGCCAGCCTGTCAGGGCGGTACGAGCAGTACTTC

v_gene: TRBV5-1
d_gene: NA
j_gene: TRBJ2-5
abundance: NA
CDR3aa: CASSITGRRETQYF
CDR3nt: TGCGCCAGCAGCATAACGGGGAGGAGGGAGACCCAGTACTTC

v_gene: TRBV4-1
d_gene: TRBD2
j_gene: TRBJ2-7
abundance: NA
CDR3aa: CASSQVVLAELYEQYF
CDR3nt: TGCGCCAGCAGCCAAGTAGTCCTAGCGGAGTTATACGAGCAGTACTTC